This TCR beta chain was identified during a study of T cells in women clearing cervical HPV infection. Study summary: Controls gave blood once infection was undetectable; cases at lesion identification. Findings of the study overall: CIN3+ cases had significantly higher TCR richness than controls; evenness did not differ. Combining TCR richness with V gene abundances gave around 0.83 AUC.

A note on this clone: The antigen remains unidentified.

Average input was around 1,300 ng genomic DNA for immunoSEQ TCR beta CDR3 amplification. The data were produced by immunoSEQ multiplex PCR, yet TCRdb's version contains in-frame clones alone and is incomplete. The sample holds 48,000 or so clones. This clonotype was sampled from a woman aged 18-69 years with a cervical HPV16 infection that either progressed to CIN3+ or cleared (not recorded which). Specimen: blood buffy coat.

Here the CDR3 reads CASSPLPGTGLNTEAFF. Partial CDR3 DNA: TGTGCCAGCTCACCACTCCCCGGGACAGGACTGAACACTGAA. This chain links TRBV18 with TRBJ1-1; 8 bases are a match to TRBD1. The read ends 3 residues before the CDR3 terminus; that terminus is restored from the germline J gene. With V trimmed by 1 base and J by 0 bases, 7 bases remained unmatched. This CDR3 is 17 amino acids long. The germline gives CDR1 KGHSH, CDR2 LQKENI.